This T cell receptor beta chain was recovered during a study of CD8+ T cells in alopecia areata. Study-level information: The authors grafted skin from roughly 6-12-month-old C3H/HeJ donors with spontaneous alopecia onto roughly 7-10-week-old female C3H/HeJ mice.

Once RNA had been extracted, it was reverse transcribed into cDNA to act as the sequencing template. Clones were read by immunoSEQ multiplex PCR, and TCRdb kept only the in-frame ones, dropping some. The repertoire yields around 300,000 clones, none seen only once; the top ten contain roughly 1.2%. On this clone: Mouse germline and gene names are used. From the germline J gene comes the end of the CDR3, since the read stops 4 residues before it. Other DNA sequences from this sample encode an identical CDR3 as well.

It was with CD4, CD8alpha, NKG2D, NKG2ACE and other markers that pooled cutaneous lymph node cells were sorted. There are 12 residues in the CDR3. The germline V gene encodes CDR1 NNHDY and CDR2 SYVADS. The TCR was taken from a C3H/HeJ mouse with alopecia areata. The strain's MHC: H2-k. The gene calls are TRBV13-3 and TRBJ2-7; D ambiguous. Input material: CD4+ T cells sorted from a lymph node. The CDR3 spells CASSDATYEQYF. The sequenced CDR3 bases are TGTGCCAGCAGTGATGCCACTTAT.